The next 7 T cell receptor beta chains were all read from a single sample in a study of blood T cell repertoires in COVID-19. Measured with immunoSEQ multiplex PCR; TCRdb has only the in-frame clones, and not every one. The sample contains about 68,000 clones, 88% of which appear only once. Sequenced sample: peripheral blood. The receptors stem from a human donor in a cohort sampled during active COVID-19.

CDR3 amino acids: CASSISGNYGYTF. In DNA form, the CDR3 reads TGTGCCAGTAGTATTTCAGGGAACTATGGCTACACCTTC. The chain combines TRBV19 with TRBJ1-2; D possibly corresponds to TRBD1 (5 bases). The CDR3 totals 13 residues. Trimming stripped 3 bases from V and 2 bases from J, with 7 bases between. Germline lookup yields CDR1 LNHDA and CDR2 SQIVND (reference sequence).

The chain couples TRBV14 to TRBJ1-2; a weak D match, TRBD1 (5 bases). The germline gives CDR1 SGHDN, CDR2 FVKESK. V gave up 5 bases and J gave up 6 bases, with 10 bases separating them. The CDR3 extends over 12 amino acids. The CDR3 here is CASSARGNGYTF. The CDR3 DNA follows: TGTGCCAGCAGCGCAAGGGGAAATGGCTACACCTTC.

V is TRBV9 and J is TRBJ2-4; no reliable D call. Germline values: CDR1 SGDLS, CDR2 YYNGEE. Trimming stripped 0 bases from V and 6 bases from J, with 13 bases between. This CDR3 has 15 amino acids. DNA for the CDR3: TGTGCCAGCAGCGTAGATCAACAGCTGCTAAACATTCAGTACTTC. Translation gives CASSVDQQLLNIQYF.

This clone has only a few counts. The chain is built from TRBV19 and TRBJ2-7, with 10 bases matching TRBD2. The V gene's germline CDR1 is LNHDA and CDR2 SQIVND (reference sequence). The CDR3 loop spans 15 amino acids. The V gene end was trimmed by 5 bases and the J gene end by 6 bases; junction bases not matched to a gene: 10. In DNA, the CDR3 is TGTGCCAGTAGTCTTACAGGGGGACTAGCGTTCGAGCAGTACTTC. Its protein is CASSLTGGLAFEQYF. The entire variable domain, with the rest obtained from reference TRBV19 and TRBJ2-7, is as follows: DGGITQSPKYLFRKEGQNVTLSCEQNLNHDAMYWYRQDPGQGLRLIYYSQIVNDFQKGDIAEGYSVSREKKESFPLTVTSAQKNPTAFYLCASSLTGGLAFEQYFGPGTRLTVT.

The genes are TRBV2 and TRBJ2-3; D gene uncertain. The CDR3 runs 15 residues. V gave up 2 bases and J gave up 2 bases, with 11 bases separating them. Per germline, CDR1 SNHLY and CDR2 FYNNEI. CDR3 sequence reads: CASSERLRPTDTQYF. The DNA of the CDR3 is TGTGCCAGCAGTGAACGATTGCGGCCCACAGATACGCAGTATTTT.

Points on this clone: Germline and junction disagree at one end, which may indicate a read error. This chain joins TRBV5-1 and TRBJ2-1, with 8 bases that match TRBD2. CDR3 length: 14 amino acids. In germline, CDR1 is SGHRS, CDR2 YFSETQ. CDR3 sequence reads: CASSLAPPGGVRIF. CDR3 nucleotides: TGCGCCAGCAGCTTGGCCCCCCCGGGGGGGGTCCGTATCTTC.

The V call is TRBV19, the J call TRBJ1-4; D gene uncertain. Germline V CDR1 and CDR2: LNHDA, SQIVND (reference sequence). This CDR3 is 14 amino acids long. Trimming removed 4 bases from V and 9 bases from J, with 15 bases in between. The CDR3 DNA reads as TGTGCCAGTAGTACCGGAGAATATCGAAAAAAACTGTTTTTT. Translated: CASSTGEYRKKLFF.